This TCR beta chain is drawn from a study of cytomegalovirus exposure and HLA in healthy donors (dated by TCRdb to between 2016 and 2019). About the study as a whole: An earlier analysis of some 620 of the donors reported approximately 300 Gb of sequence data and around 110 million unique TCR beta sequences obtained from around 190 million T cells. Genome-wide SNP genotypes for about 65% of the 666 donors were used in a later genetic analysis, which treated that subset as a discovery cohort. Across some 400 genotyped donors of the cohort, an average of roughly 200,000 unique TCR beta nucleotide sequences per donor were sequenced, and roughly 17% of those sequences were non-productive. An earlier analysis of 587 of the donors used high-throughput TCR beta sequencing to judge whether each TCR beta V gene segment behaved as functional or pseudogenic. In the later analysis, no new phenotypic data were used to find candidate immune exposures; instead, reliance was placed on TCR beta sequences and their occurrence across donors. Alongside the repertoire data, information on donor age, sex, ethnicity and CMV serostatus was compiled. The study combined high-throughput TCR immunosequencing, statistical association of individual TCRs with disease status, and machine learning to predict cytomegalovirus infection status. Among the approximately 430 genotyped donors, more than 70% belonged to the genetic ancestry cluster associated with self-reported Caucasian donors. The study aimed to test whether signatures of past pathogen exposure could be identified by cataloging public T cell receptors. All discovery cohort repertoires had been generated on a single sequencing platform. Typing coverage differed by locus: A, B, C, DRB1 and DQB1 were typed in about 620-640 donors, DQA1 in around 500, DPA1 in around 580, and DPB1 in roughly 470. In addition to the first cohort of 666 subjects, a separate validation cohort of over 90 different subjects was used. The T cell repertoires of 666 subjects were profiled by immunosequencing and related to cytomegalovirus serostatus. In a later analysis, previously published TCR beta repertoires from 666 donors were re-analyzed and high-resolution HLA genotyping was added so that TCR occurrence patterns could be studied. HLA typing covered class I and class II loci at four-digit resolution. Roughly 300 gigabases of sequencing data and around 85 million unique TCR sequences made up an early release that covered several hundred HLA-typed donors. Roughly five DR-DQ haplotypes were treated as single units for association and clustering because of strong linkage in the cohort. Here is what the overall study found, with its caveats: Linkage disequilibrium might explain the correlated functional status among segregating V segments, but an unknown experimental factor could not be excluded. In both the original and validation cohorts, the classifier was reported to diagnose cytomegalovirus status with high specificity and sensitivity. In this cohort, only TCR beta chains were sequenced, and detectable features were limited by the absence of alpha or paired-chain data. At a false discovery rate of 0.05, a later analysis linked about 17,000 TCR beta sequences to specific HLA alleles. When HLA alleles, especially DR and DQ, strongly co-occurred, attributing TCR associations to individual alleles was difficult. In a later analysis, HLA-associated TCR beta chains were found to be more clonally expanded and to have lower generation probabilities than equally common non-associated chains. Some IMGT-functional V segments, including TRBV6-2 and TRBV6-3, could not be distinguished by the 87-base-pair reads and were therefore excluded. The earlier analysis of 450 to 700 of the donors excluded seventeen rarely observed V segments, including chromosome 9 orphons, because counts were too low. Sequencing depth was assumed to be roughly uniform across donors in the presence/absence analyses, though that assumption may not hold. A later analysis found that TCR association rates varied across HLA loci, with DRB1 alleles showing the most associated TCRs and HLA-C alleles the fewest. According to a later analysis, most CMV-associated TCR beta chains appeared to be HLA-restricted, and the HLA associations seemed to be driven largely by CMV exposure. A later genetic analysis associated a missense DCLRE1C variant with V-gene and J-gene trimming of TCR beta chains, and an independent cohort replicated the association. CMV serostatus was the only immune exposure information available for the cohort. Three of the identified cytomegalovirus-associated TCR beta chains were confirmed in vitro to be specific for cytomegalovirus antigens. A later analysis reported that several top co-occurrence clusters appeared linked to parvovirus B19, influenza, CMV and Epstein-Barr virus. A further reported finding was that TCR beta sequences accurately predicted the HLA-A and HLA-B alleles for most subjects in the first cohort. Across donors, most TCR sequences were observed very rarely, whereas some public TCRs were present in many individuals. A total of fewer than 200 TCR beta chains were listed by the study as associated with cytomegalovirus. HLA typing was unavailable for some donors at each locus, so association tests used only the typed subset. Compared with the approximately 700-donor mean, donors in an Asian-associated ancestry cluster had fewer N-insertions in productive TCRs, according to a later genetic analysis. A group of highly shared sequence variants was considered likely to be a technical artifact of the sequencing pipeline. Broadly in line with IMGT annotations, most TCR beta V segments showed up in productive rearrangements about 90% or about 30% of the time in an earlier analysis of around 550 of the donors. According to the authors, the approach could potentially be generalized to other disease states and immunological phenotypes.

The cohort consisted of hundreds of healthy bone marrow donors. All cohort members were sampled while nominally healthy, although unrecorded immune exposures were likely present. The donor was CMV seronegative and was included in the group of approximately 350 seronegative cohort members. Every donor gave a peripheral blood sample, and the peripheral blood mononuclear cells from that sample were used for TCR beta sequencing. The Qiagen DNeasy Blood Extraction Kit was used to extract genomic DNA from the blood cell samples. Receptors were amplified or captured by the immunoSEQ multiplex PCR assay. The multiplex PCR relied on a mix of 60 forward primers for TCR Vbeta segments and 13 reverse primers for TCR Jbeta segments. The CDR3 region of rearranged TCR beta genes was amplified from genomic DNA by a multiplex PCR assay. On the Illumina HiSeq System, the amplified TCR beta libraries were sequenced as 87-base-pair reads. The published analysis was carried out like this. A later analysis tallied roughly 80 million unique TCR beta chains across the 550 to 850 repertoires, and about 10 million of those chains were shared by two or more donors. Raw reads were error-corrected and collapsed into unique sequences with a nearest-neighbor algorithm that merged closely related sequences to remove PCR and sequencing errors. V, D and J gene segments were assigned by aligning CDR3 sequences to IMGT reference sequences. For a sequence to be retained, at least a six-nucleotide match to both a V gene segment and a J gene segment was required. Rearrangements were called productive when the CDR3 lacked stop codons and stayed in frame with V and J; all others were non-productive. CDR3 was defined according to IMGT convention as the region running from the second conserved V-encoded cysteine to the conserved J-encoded phenylalanine. Sequences without an unambiguous match to a single V gene segment were excluded from the earlier analysis of approximately 560 of the donors. An earlier analysis of 500 to 700 of the donors classified V segments as functional when productive rearrangements were above 56.7% and as segregating when the standard deviation between donors was above 5%. To diagnose cytomegalovirus status from the catalog of TCR beta chain sequences, a statistical classification framework was built. V and J gene assignment, in a later analysis, came from comparing TCR nucleotide sequences with IMGT/GENE-DB human TR gene sequences. Using the TCRdist pipeline, a later analysis assigned CDR3 sequences along with most-parsimonious VDJ recombination scenarios. In a later analysis, every TCR beta chain was defined by the combination of its CDR3 amino acid sequence and its V-gene family, and reads without a unique V-gene family were dropped. A later analysis removed 550 to 650 highly shared, low-generation-probability nucleotide sequences to deal with suspected cross-contamination and a sequencing artifact. In a later analysis, a clonal expansion index for each public chain was calculated from normalized within-repertoire ranks of inferred template counts. Generation probabilities in a later analysis came from a VDJ recombination model fitted to out-of-frame rearrangements, and those results were checked against IGoR. In a later analysis, TCR-TCR, TCR-HLA and TCR-CMV co-occurrence was scored with hypergeometric tests, and a repertoire-size bias correction was applied to TCR pairs. In a later analysis, false discovery rates were estimated by permuting HLA or CMV assignments 20 times. In a later analysis, co-occurring TCRs were grouped with DBSCAN, and TCRdist sequence similarity was added when clustering was performed within HLA-allele-positive subsets. For co-occurrence clustering, repertoires with fewer than 30,000 or more than 120,000 public chains were excluded, along with five or six repertoires with anomalous nucleotide sharing. The table comes from immuneACCESS by way of TCRdb, which keeps in-frame sequences with V and J called. Part of the clones is missing from these tables; in studies checked, under half for an unresolved V gene and the rest for unknown reasons. That table furnishes V, J and clone size, whereas the DNA furnished D and trimming. The sample records some 120,000 clones, 15% of which are singletons. The leading ten clones occupy under 2% of the sample.

V is pruned by 3 bases and J by 8 bases, leaving 12 bases of the junction without a gene match. Inclusive of the bounding cysteine and phenylalanine, the CDR3 is 15 residues long. CDR3 DNA is the only sequence kept; it has 45 bases, read in frame from the first base. CDR1 and CDR2, per the germline V gene (reference sequence), are LNHNV and YYDKDF. Turning to this clone: Its antigen target is currently unknown. Per-nucleotide qualities are absent, and no much larger clonotype sits a single base away.

Sequences were obtained from PBMCs. This TCR came from a woman under 30 in good health and CMV-seronegative. The receptor chain draws on TRBV15 and TRBJ1-2, and TRBD1 matches 7 of the central bases. The CDR3 region reads CATSSETGPHGGYTF. The DNA sequence is given as TGTGCCACCAGCAGCGAGACAGGGCCCCATGGAGGCTACACCTTC.